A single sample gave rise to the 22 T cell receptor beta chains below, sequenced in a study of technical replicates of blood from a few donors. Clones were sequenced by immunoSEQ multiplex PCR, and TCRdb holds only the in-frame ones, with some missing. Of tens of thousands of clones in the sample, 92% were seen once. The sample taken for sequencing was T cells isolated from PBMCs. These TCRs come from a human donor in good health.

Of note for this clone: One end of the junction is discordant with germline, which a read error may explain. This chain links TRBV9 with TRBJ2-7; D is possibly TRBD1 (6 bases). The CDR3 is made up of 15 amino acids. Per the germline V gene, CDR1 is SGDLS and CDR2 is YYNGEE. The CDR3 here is CASSGLSLDRQRVIF. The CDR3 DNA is TGTGCCAGCAGCGGCTTGTCTTTAGACAGGCAAAGGGTAATCTTC.

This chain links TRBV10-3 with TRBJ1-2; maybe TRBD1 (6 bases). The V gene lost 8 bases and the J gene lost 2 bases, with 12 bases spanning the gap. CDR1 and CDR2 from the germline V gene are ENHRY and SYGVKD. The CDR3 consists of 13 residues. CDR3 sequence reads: CAIDLQGNYGYTF. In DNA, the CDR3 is TGTGCCATCGACCTCCAGGGGAACTATGGCTACACCTTC.

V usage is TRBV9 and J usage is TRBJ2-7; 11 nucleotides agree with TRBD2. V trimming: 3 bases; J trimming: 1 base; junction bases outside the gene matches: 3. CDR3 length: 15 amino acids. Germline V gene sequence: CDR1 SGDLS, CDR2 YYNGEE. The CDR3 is CASSEGLADSYEQYF. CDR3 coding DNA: TGTGCCAGCAGCGAGGGACTAGCGGATTCCTACGAGCAGTACTTC.

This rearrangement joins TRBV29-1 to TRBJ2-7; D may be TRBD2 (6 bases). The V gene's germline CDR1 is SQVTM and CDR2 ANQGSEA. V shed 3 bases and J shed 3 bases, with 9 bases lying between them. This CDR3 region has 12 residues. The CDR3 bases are TGCAGCGTTGAGGACGGGAGCTACGAGCAGTACTTC. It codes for CSVEDGSYEQYF.

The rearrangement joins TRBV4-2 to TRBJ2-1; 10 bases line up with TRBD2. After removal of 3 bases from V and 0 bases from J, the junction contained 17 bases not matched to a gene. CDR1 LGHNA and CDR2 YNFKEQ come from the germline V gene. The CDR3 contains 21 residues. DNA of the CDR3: TGTGCCAGCAGCCAGAAACTACCGGGACTAGCGCCCATTACCTCCTACAATGAGCAGTTCTTC. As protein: CASSQKLPGLAPITSYNEQFF.

CDR3 sequence reads: CASSPTQGARGYTF. The DNA of the CDR3 is TGTGCCAGCAGCCCCACCCAGGGGGCGCGGGGCTACACCTTC. The rearrangement uses TRBV7-9 and TRBJ1-2; 8 bases align to TRBD1. The CDR3 spans 14 residues. Germline CDR1 is SEHNR and CDR2 is FQNEAQ (reference sequence). J gave up 8 bases and V 5 bases, and 10 bases lay outside the gene matches.

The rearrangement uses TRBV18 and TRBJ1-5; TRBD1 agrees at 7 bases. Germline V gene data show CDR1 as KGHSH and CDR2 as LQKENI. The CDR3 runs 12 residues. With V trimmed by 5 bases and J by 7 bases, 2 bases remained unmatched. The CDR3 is CASSEGAQPQHF. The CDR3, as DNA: TGTGCCAGCTCAGAGGGGGCCCAGCCCCAGCATTTT.

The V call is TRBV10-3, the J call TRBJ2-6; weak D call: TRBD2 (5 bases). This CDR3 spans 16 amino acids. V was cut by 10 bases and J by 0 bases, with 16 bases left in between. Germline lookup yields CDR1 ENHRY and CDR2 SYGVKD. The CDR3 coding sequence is TGTGCCACCGGAGGACCCCGGGACTCTGGGGCCAACGTCCTGACTTTC. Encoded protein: CATGGPRDSGANVLTF.

CDR3 region: CSVESVGETQYF. CDR3 DNA: TGCAGCGTTGAAAGCGTTGGGGAGACCCAGTACTTC. The V gene is TRBV29-1, the J gene TRBJ2-5; D gene ambiguous. Germline CDR1 SQVTM, CDR2 ANQGSEA. There are 12 residues in the CDR3. V dropped 2 bases and J dropped 5 bases, with 9 bases sitting between them.

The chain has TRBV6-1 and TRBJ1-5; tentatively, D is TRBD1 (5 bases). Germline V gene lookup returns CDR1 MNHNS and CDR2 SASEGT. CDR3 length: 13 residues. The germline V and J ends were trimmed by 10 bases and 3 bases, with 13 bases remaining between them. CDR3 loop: CAIGGVANQPQHF. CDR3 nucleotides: TGTGCCATCGGAGGGGTTGCCAATCAGCCCCAGCATTTT.

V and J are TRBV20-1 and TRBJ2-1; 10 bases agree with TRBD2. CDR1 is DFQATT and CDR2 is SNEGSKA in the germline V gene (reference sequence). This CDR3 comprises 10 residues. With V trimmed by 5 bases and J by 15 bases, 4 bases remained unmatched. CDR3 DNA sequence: TGCAGTGCTGACCCTAGCGGGAGGTTCTTC. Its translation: CSADPSGRFF.

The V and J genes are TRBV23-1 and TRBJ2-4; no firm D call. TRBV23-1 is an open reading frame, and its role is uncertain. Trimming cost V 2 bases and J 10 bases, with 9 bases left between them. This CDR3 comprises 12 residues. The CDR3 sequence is CASSQILGIQYF. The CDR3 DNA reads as TGCGCCAGCAGTCAAATCCTAGGTATTCAGTACTTC.

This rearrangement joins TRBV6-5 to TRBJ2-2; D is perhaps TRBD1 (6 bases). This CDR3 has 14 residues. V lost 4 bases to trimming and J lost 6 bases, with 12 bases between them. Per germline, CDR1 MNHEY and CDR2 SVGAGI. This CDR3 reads CASSFNRVAGELFF. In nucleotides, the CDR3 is TGTGCCAGCAGTTTTAACAGGGTAGCCGGGGAGCTGTTTTTT.

CDR3 residues: CASSSLDGSDGYTF. As DNA, the CDR3 is TGCGCCAGCAGCTCCTTAGACGGGAGTGATGGCTACACCTTC. This rearrangement joins TRBV5-1 to TRBJ1-2; D remains ambiguous. Per the germline V gene, CDR1 is SGHRS and CDR2 is YFSETQ. The CDR3 spans 14 residues. Trimming removed 3 bases at V and 6 bases at J, with 15 bases between.

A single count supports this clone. The DNA of the CDR3 is TGTGCCAGCAGCTTAGGACGGGAGGGCACAGATACGCAGTATTTT. Protein sequence: CASSLGREGTDTQYF. The gene calls are TRBV11-3 and TRBJ2-3, with 7 bases aligning to TRBD2. The CDR3 covers 15 residues. Trimming cost V 1 base and J 1 base; bases outside gene matches: 2. The V gene's germline CDR1 is SGHNT and CDR2 YENEEA.

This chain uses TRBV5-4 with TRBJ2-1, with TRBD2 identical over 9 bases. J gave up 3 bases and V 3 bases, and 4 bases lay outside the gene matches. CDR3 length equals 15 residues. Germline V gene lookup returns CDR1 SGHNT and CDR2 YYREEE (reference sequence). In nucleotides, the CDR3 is TGTGCCAGCAGCTGGGGCGGGAGGGGCTACAATGAGCAGTTCTTC. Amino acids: CASSWGGRGYNEQFF.

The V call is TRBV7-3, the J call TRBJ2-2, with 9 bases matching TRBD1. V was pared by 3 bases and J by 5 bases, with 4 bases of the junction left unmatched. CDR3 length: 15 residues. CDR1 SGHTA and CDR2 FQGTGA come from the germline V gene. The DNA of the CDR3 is TGTGCCAGCAGCTTTTCCGGGACAGGGACCGGGGAGCTGTTTTTT. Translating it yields CASSFSGTGTGELFF.

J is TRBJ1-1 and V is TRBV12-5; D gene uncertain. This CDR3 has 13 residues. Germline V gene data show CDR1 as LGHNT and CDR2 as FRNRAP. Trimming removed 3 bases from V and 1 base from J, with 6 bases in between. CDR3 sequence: CASGLAENTEAFF. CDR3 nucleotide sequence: TGTGCTAGTGGTTTAGCGGAGAACACTGAAGCTTTCTTT.

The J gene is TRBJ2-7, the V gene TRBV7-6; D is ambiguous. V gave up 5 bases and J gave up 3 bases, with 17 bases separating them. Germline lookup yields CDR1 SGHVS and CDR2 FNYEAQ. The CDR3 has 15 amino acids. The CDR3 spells CASSARAIFSYEQYF. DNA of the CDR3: TGTGCCAGCAGCGCGAGAGCTATTTTTAGCTACGAGCAGTACTTC.

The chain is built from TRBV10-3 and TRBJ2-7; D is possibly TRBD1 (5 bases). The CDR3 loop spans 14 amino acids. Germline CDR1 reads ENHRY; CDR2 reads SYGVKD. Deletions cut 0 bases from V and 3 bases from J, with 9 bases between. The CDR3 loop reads CAISESQGVYEQYF. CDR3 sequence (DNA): TGTGCCATCAGTGAGTCACAAGGGGTCTACGAGCAGTACTTC.

CDR3 nucleotides: TGTGCCAGCAGCTTGGACAGGGGGCGCGGGCAGCCCCAGCATTTT. Translating gives CASSLDRGRGQPQHF. V gene TRBV5-4 combines with J gene TRBJ1-5; 9 bases are shared with TRBD1. Germline lookup yields CDR1 SGHNT and CDR2 YYREEE (reference sequence). This CDR3 is built from 15 residues. Trimming cost V 0 bases and J 7 bases; bases outside gene matches: 5.

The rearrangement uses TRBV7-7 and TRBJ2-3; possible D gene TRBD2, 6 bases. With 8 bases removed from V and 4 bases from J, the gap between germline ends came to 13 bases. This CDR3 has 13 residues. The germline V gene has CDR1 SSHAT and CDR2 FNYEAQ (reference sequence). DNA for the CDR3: TGTGCCAGCTCCCCCCTAGCGTCAGATACGCAGTATTTT. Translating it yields CASSPLASDTQYF.